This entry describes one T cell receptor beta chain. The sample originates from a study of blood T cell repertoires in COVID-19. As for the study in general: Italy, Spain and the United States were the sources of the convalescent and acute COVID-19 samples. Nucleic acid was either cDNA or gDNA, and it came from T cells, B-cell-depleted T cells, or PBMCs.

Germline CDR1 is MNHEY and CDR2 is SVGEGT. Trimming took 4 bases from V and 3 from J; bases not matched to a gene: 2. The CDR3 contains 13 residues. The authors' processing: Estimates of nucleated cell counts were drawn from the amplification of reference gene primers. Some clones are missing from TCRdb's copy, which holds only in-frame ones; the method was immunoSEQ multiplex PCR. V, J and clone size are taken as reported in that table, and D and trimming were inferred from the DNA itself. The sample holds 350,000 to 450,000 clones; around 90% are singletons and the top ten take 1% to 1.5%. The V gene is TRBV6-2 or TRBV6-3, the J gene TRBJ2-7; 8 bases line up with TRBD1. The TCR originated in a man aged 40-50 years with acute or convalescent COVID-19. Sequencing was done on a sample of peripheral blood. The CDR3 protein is CASSSDRVYEQYF. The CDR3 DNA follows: TGTGCCAGCAGTTCGGACAGGGTCTACGAGCAGTACTTC.